These 28 T cell receptor beta chains came from one sample sequenced in a study of cytomegalovirus exposure and HLA in healthy donors (dated by TCRdb to 2015 to 2018). The library relied on the immunoSEQ multiplex PCR assay. For the multiplex PCR, a mixture combining 60 forward primers for TCR Vbeta segments and 13 reverse primers for TCR Jbeta segments was used. This is the immuneACCESS table as TCRdb keeps it, with only in-frame sequences that have V and J called. A part of the clones is gone; compared with another copy, unresolved V genes explain less than half, and the rest is unexplained. The table for this sample lists about 92,000 clones. The ten largest clones take up approximately 15% of the sample. The sequenced sample consisted of PBMCs. These receptor sequences come from a man in his forties or fifties in good health and CMV-seropositive.

The V and J genes are TRBV5-1 and TRBJ2-5; tentative D call: TRBD2 (5 bases). Germline-derived CDR1 and CDR2 are SGHRS and YFSETQ. The CDR3 has 15 residues. Trimming took 7 bases from V and 2 from J, leaving 18 bases between them. CDR3 residues: CASRVLSGSQETQYF. The DNA for the CDR3 is TGCGCCAGCCGCGTCCTCAGCGGTAGTCAAGAGACCCAGTACTTC.

V and J are TRBV5-1 and TRBJ1-2, with D uncertain. The CDR3 has 14 residues. Per germline, CDR1 SGHRS and CDR2 YFSETQ. Trimming cost V 2 bases and J 7 bases, with 15 bases left between them. This chain's CDR3 is CASSFQTFGLGYTF. CDR3 DNA sequence: TGCGCCAGCAGCTTCCAGACATTTGGGCTTGGCTACACCTTC.

The gene calls are TRBV5-1 and TRBJ2-3; tentatively, D is TRBD2 (6 bases). Germline CDR1 and CDR2: SGHRS and YFSETQ. V lost 6 bases and J 0 bases, leaving 17 bases between the germline ends. There are 16 residues in the CDR3. CDR3 sequence: CASTLSGATSTDTQYF. The CDR3 region has the DNA TGCGCCAGCACCCTTAGCGGAGCAACTAGCACAGATACGCAGTATTTT.

The chain links TRBV5-6 to TRBJ2-3, with 11 bases lining up with TRBD2. V was pared by 5 bases and J by 3 bases, with 8 bases of the junction left unmatched. CDR1 is SGHDT, CDR2 YYEEEE, per germline. The CDR3 spans 16 residues. CDR3 amino acids: CASRTFSGRVTDTQYF. The CDR3 DNA is TGTGCCAGCAGAACCTTTAGCGGGAGGGTGACAGATACGCAGTATTTT.

The rearrangement links TRBV4-3 to TRBJ2-1; 8 nucleotides match TRBD2. Germline V CDR1 and CDR2: LGHNA, YSLEER. Trimming took 4 bases from V and 5 from J; bases not matched to a gene: 10. The CDR3 has 16 residues. In nucleotides, the CDR3 is TGCGCCAGCAGCCTTCTGAGCGGGAGTATTAACAATGAGCAGTTCTTC. It specifies CASSLLSGSINNEQFF.

The rearrangement joins TRBV11-3 to TRBJ2-7; a possible D gene is TRBD2 (6 bases). V lost 3 bases and J 0 bases, leaving 12 bases between the germline ends. Germline V lookup: CDR1 SGHNT, CDR2 YENEEA. The CDR3 has 15 residues. The CDR3, as DNA: TGTGCCAGCAGCTTGGGCGGGATTCCCTCCTACGAGCAGTACGTC. It translates to CASSLGGIPSYEQYV.

The chain carries TRBV4-1 and TRBJ2-2; D perhaps matches TRBD2 (6 bases). The germline gives CDR1 MGHRA, CDR2 YSYEKL. The CDR3 covers 15 residues. Trimming took 8 bases from V and 0 from J, leaving 13 bases between them. The DNA of the CDR3 is TGCGCCAGCCGCTTGGGGGGAGCGAACACCGGGGAGCTGTTTTTT. Amino acids: CASRLGGANTGELFF.

The chain links TRBV7-2 to TRBJ2-2; D unclear. Germline CDR1 reads SGHTA; CDR2 reads FQGNSA. Deletions cut 1 base from V and 7 bases from J, with 7 bases between. CDR3 size: 13 residues. CDR3 loop: CASSLVNFGELFF. CDR3 in DNA: TGTGCCAGCAGCTTAGTAAATTTCGGGGAGCTGTTTTTT.

This chain links TRBV6-6 with TRBJ2-7, with D possibly TRBD1 on 6 matching bases. The CDR3 consists of 14 residues. Trimming removed 0 bases at V and 2 bases at J, with 8 bases between. Germline V gene data show CDR1 as MNHNY and CDR2 as SVGAGI (reference sequence). The CDR3 DNA sequence: TGTGCCAGCAGTTACTCGAGGGACACCTACGAGCAGTACTTC. Amino acid sequence: CASSYSRDTYEQYF.

The V gene is TRBV30, the J gene TRBJ2-3, with D maybe TRBD1 (6 bases). Deletions cut 7 bases from V and 4 bases from J, with 12 bases between. CDR3 length: 12 residues. Germline CDR1 is GTSNPN and CDR2 is SVGIG (reference sequence). CDR3 DNA: TGTGCCTACCAGGGGTACGCAGATACGCAGTATTTT. It encodes CAYQGYADTQYF.

The rearrangement uses TRBV27 and TRBJ2-5; tentative D call: TRBD2 (6 bases). The CDR3 contains 17 residues. Trimming shortened V by 6 bases and J by 1 base, and 21 bases separated the two germline ends. Looked up from germline, CDR1 is MNHEY and CDR2 is SMNVEV (reference sequence). The CDR3 nucleotides read TGTGCCAGCAGCCGGTGGGCGGGGCAGATCAGCCAAGAGACCCAGTACTTC. Amino acids: CASSRWAGQISQETQYF.

This chain links TRBV27 with TRBJ2-3, with D possibly matching TRBD2 (5 bases). The CDR3 runs to 13 residues. Germline loops: CDR1 MNHEY, CDR2 SMNVEV (reference sequence). Trimming shortened V by 6 bases and J by 1 base, and 8 bases separated the two germline ends. CDR3 sequence (DNA): TGTGCCAGCAGGTTACTAGGCACAGATACGCAGTATTTT. Translation: CASRLLGTDTQYF.

The chain has TRBV18 and TRBJ2-5; 7 bases map to TRBD1. CDR3 length: 14 residues. Germline CDR1 is KGHSH and CDR2 is LQKENI. The J segment lost 5 bases and the V segment lost 4 bases, leaving 7 bases of the junction unmatched. The chain's CDR3 is CASSLQDRDETQYF. CDR3 in DNA: TGTGCCAGCTCACTCCAAGACAGGGACGAGACCCAGTACTTC.

The chain uses TRBV2 and TRBJ2-5; D might be TRBD1 (6 bases). The CDR3 length is 13 residues. Germline V CDR1 and CDR2: SNHLY, FYNNEI. Trimming left V 3 bases short and J 2 bases short, with 7 bases between. CDR3 residues: CASSETGQETQYF. The CDR3 DNA reads TGTGCCAGCAGTGAGACAGGTCAAGAGACCCAGTACTTC.

The chain has TRBV6-6 and TRBJ1-1; unclear D gene. The length of the CDR3 is 11 residues. V lost 7 bases to trimming and J lost 2 bases, with 5 bases between them. Germline V gene sequence: CDR1 MNHNY, CDR2 SVGAGI (reference sequence). CDR3 DNA: TGTGCCAGCAAACAAAACACTGAAGCTTTCTTT. This encodes CASKQNTEAFF.

The gene calls are TRBV5-1 and TRBJ2-1; a weak D match, TRBD2 (6 bases). Germline CDR1 SGHRS, CDR2 YFSETQ. The V end was cut by 0 bases, the J end by 2 bases, with 9 bases between. This CDR3 comprises 15 residues. The DNA for the CDR3 is TGCGCCAGCAGCTTGGAGGCGGGGACCTACAATGAGCAGTTCTTC. Amino acids: CASSLEAGTYNEQFF.

CDR3 sequence: CAWTGGDTQYF. The CDR3 DNA sequence: TGTGCCTGGACAGGGGGAGATACGCAGTATTTT. The chain combines TRBV30 with TRBJ2-3; 7 bases line up with TRBD1. The CDR3 loop spans 11 amino acids. Germline values: CDR1 GTSNPN, CDR2 SVGIG (reference sequence). Unmatched junction bases numbered 0, after V lost 4 bases and J lost 5 bases.

V and J are TRBV27 and TRBJ1-1; D is possibly TRBD1 (5 bases). CDR1 and CDR2 (germline): MNHEY, SMNVEV (reference sequence). The CDR3 has 15 residues. The ends were cut back, 1 base at V and 5 bases at J, with 14 bases in the middle. The CDR3 DNA sequence: TGTGCCAGCAGTTTATATGGCAGGGTAATAACTGAAGCTTTCTTT. Encoded protein: CASSLYGRVITEAFF.

The CDR3 spells CASSPPPQGFHTEAFF. The CDR3 DNA sequence: TGTGCCAGCAGCCCACCACCACAGGGATTCCACACTGAAGCTTTCTTT. This chain joins TRBV5-4 and TRBJ1-1, with TRBD1 as a possible D gene (6 bases). Germline V lookup: CDR1 SGHNT, CDR2 YYREEE (reference sequence). Between the trimmed V and J ends, which lost 4 bases and 3 bases, there was a span of 19 bases. This CDR3 is 16 amino acids long. Together with reference TRBV5-4 and TRBJ1-1, the CDR3 gives the full variable domain: ETGVTQSPTHLIKTRGQQVTLRCSSQSGHNTVSWYQQALGQGPQFIFQYYREEENGRGNFPPRFSGLQFPNYSSELNVNALELDDSALYLCASSPPPQGFHTEAFFGQGTRLTVV.

This sequence joins TRBV6-5 and TRBJ1-5; 7 bases map to TRBD1. This CDR3 region has 15 residues. With 2 bases clipped from V and 7 bases from J, the junction kept 8 bases outside the gene matches. Germline CDR1 MNHEY, CDR2 SVGAGI. CDR3 nucleotides: TGTGCCAGCAGTTACGCACAGGGGCTCGGGCAGCCCCAGCATTTT. It codes for CASSYAQGLGQPQHF.

The rearrangement uses TRBV19 and TRBJ1-5, with 7 bases lining up with TRBD1. The CDR3 spans 14 residues. The germline V gene has CDR1 LNHDA and CDR2 SQIVND (reference sequence). Trimming removed 10 bases from V and 4 bases from J; junction bases left unmatched: 10. CDR3 loop: CATWPGQSNQPQHF. CDR3 nucleotide sequence: TGTGCCACTTGGCCGGGACAGTCGAATCAGCCCCAGCATTTT.

The chain employs TRBV5-1 and TRBJ1-3, with 7 positions matching TRBD1. The junction had 11 bases not matched to a gene; V was cut back by 2 bases and J by 0 bases. Germline lookup yields CDR1 SGHRS and CDR2 YFSETQ. This CDR3 comprises 18 residues. The CDR3 sequence is CASSFSVGTVLSGNTIYF. The CDR3 DNA follows: TGCGCCAGCAGCTTTTCGGTGGGGACAGTGCTCTCTGGAAACACCATATATTTT.

The rearrangement uses TRBV7-6 and TRBJ2-1; a weak D match, TRBD2 (6 bases). The germline V gene encodes CDR1 SGHVS and CDR2 FNYEAQ. V was trimmed by 4 bases and J by 8 bases, leaving 12 bases between them. The CDR3 is made up of 13 amino acids. The CDR3 bases are TGTGCCAGCAGCTACCTCGGGAGTCATGAGCAGTTCTTC. This gives the protein CASSYLGSHEQFF.

This chain joins TRBV7-9 and TRBJ2-7; tentative D call: TRBD2 (7 bases). From germline, CDR1 is SEHNR and CDR2 FQNEAQ (reference sequence). The V and J ends lost 3 bases and 3 bases respectively, with 12 bases between them. The CDR3 spans 14 residues. Here the CDR3 DNA reads TGTGCCAGCAGCTTGGGGGGGGGCAACTACGAGCAGTACTTC. This codes for CASSLGGGNYEQYF.

V is TRBV19 and J is TRBJ1-1; the D gene is possibly TRBD1 (6 bases). The CDR3 runs to 13 residues. Per germline, CDR1 LNHDA and CDR2 SQIVND (reference sequence). The V end was cut by 5 bases, the J end by 5 bases, with 12 bases between. In DNA form, the CDR3 reads TGTGCCAGTAGTGAGGGGAGGGGGACTGAAGCTTTCTTT. It codes for CASSEGRGTEAFF.

The chain uses TRBV11-3 and TRBJ1-2, with D possibly matching TRBD1 (6 bases). Germline V gene sequence: CDR1 SGHNT, CDR2 YENEEA. The CDR3 loop spans 14 amino acids. Trimming cost V 1 base and J 6 bases, with 12 bases left between them. The CDR3: CASSLGQGSHGYTF. The CDR3 DNA is TGTGCCAGCAGCTTAGGGCAGGGGTCCCATGGCTACACCTTC.

This chain links TRBV4-3 with TRBJ2-3; TRBD2 matches at 8 bases. The CDR3 extends over 14 amino acids. The germline gives CDR1 LGHNA, CDR2 YSLEER. The J segment lost 8 bases and the V segment lost 4 bases, leaving 8 bases of the junction unmatched. This CDR3 reads CASSRTGGSVTQYF. The CDR3 bases are TGCGCCAGCAGCCGAACGGGGGGGTCGGTTACGCAGTATTTT.

This chain connects TRBV28 to TRBJ1-1; D gene ambiguous. Germline CDR1 and CDR2: MDHEN and SYDVKM. This CDR3 has 16 residues. Trimming shortened V by 6 bases and J by 0 bases, and 17 bases separated the two germline ends. CDR3 sequence (DNA): TGTGCCAGCAGGATAGATCTCACCCGCATGAACACTGAAGCTTTCTTT. Encoded protein: CASRIDLTRMNTEAFF.